The clone carrying this TCR beta chain was observed a handful of times. What it binds is unknown. Here immunoSEQ multiplex PCR was the method, and the copy in TCRdb shows in-frame clones only, minus some. This table holds about 79,000 clones, 88% found once. The data are from a study of OX40 agonist ivuxolimab in advanced cancers. Findings and caveats of the study: On average, CD8+ T cells had more expanded clones than CD4+.

The germline gives CDR1 SGHDT, CDR2 YYEEEE. This CDR3 is built from 15 residues. V gave up 0 bases and J gave up 5 bases; unmatched junction bases: 4. The chain employs TRBV5-6 and TRBJ2-3, with 9 nucleotides matching TRBD2. This specimen was CD4+ or CD8+ T cells sorted from blood, taken in a trial of the OX40 agonist ivuxolimab. The receptor was isolated from an adult with an advanced solid tumor such as melanoma, head and neck, liver or kidney cancer. The chain's CDR3 is CASSLAGLAIDTQYF. The CDR3, as DNA: TGTGCCAGCAGCTTGGCCGGACTAGCGATAGATACGCAGTATTTT. Drawing the rest from reference TRBV5-6 and TRBJ2-3, the complete variable domain is DAGVTQSPTHLIKTRGQQVTLRCSPKSGHDTVSWYQQALGQGPQFIFQYYEEEERQRGNFPDRFSGHQFPNYSSELNVNALLLGDSALYLCASSLAGLAIDTQYFGPGTRLTVL.